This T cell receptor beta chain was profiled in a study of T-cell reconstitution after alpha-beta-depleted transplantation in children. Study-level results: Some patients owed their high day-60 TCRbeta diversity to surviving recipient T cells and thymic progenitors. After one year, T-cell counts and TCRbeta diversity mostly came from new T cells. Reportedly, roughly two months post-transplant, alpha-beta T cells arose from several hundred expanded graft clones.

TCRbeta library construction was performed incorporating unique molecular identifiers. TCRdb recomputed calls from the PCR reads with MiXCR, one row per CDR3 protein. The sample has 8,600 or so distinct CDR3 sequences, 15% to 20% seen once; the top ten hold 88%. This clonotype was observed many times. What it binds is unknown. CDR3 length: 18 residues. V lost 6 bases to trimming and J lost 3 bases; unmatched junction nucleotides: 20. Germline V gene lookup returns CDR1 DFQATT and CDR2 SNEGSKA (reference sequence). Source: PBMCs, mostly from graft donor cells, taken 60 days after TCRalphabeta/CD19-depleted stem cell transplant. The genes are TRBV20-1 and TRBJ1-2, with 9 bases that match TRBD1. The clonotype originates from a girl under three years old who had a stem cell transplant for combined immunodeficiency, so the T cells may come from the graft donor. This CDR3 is CSAPGTGRSASLYYGYTF. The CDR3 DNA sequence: TGCAGTGCGCCTGGGACAGGGCGATCCGCGTCCCTTTACTATGGCTACACCTTC.